This TCR beta chain was observed in a study of radiation and T cells in renal cell carcinoma (dated by TCRdb to 2018 to 2021). Study-level background: The samples were drawn from a clinical trial, where primary renal cell carcinomas were treated with 15 Gy of stereotactic body radiation therapy and then removed by nephrectomy 4 weeks afterward. A total of 50 to 60 samples underwent TCR beta sequencing, made up of some 26 tumors and roughly 27 peripheral blood samples. Across all 50 or so samples, over 4,000,000 unique CDR3 nucleotide sequences encoding 2.5 million to 3 million unique CDR3 amino acid sequences were identified. The study at large found these results: The single-armed trial design could not address effects of radiation dose or scheduling on the TCR repertoire. Top tumor clonotypes rose in blood from baseline to 2 weeks post-radiation, then contracted by 4 weeks, suggesting transient expansion of tumor-resident clones. Because pretreatment tumor biopsies were not available, the baseline intratumoral presence of clonotypes could not be determined. Blood repertoire dynamics were not followed beyond 4 weeks after treatment.

In light of the paper, this sample's time point label describes: blood 2 weeks post-SBRT. What the treatment or condition label conveys for this sample: 15 Gy SBRT to primary tumor, nephrectomy 4 weeks later. To follow tumor-enriched clonotypes, peripheral blood was collected serially from radiation-treated patients at baseline and again at 2 weeks and 4 weeks after SBRT. Renal cell carcinoma with clear cell pathology was present in all patients. Genomic DNA for TCR sequencing was prepared using the QIAamp DNA Blood Mini Kit (Qiagen). The analyses included only samples that passed all quality control checks. Following the manufacturer's recommendations, the immunoSEQ kit was used to generate TCR beta libraries from genomic DNA. To prepare libraries, a first multiplex PCR with proprietary primers was run, followed by a second PCR that added unique barcodes, and a bead cleanup was done after each round. Each sample batch included a kit-provided positive control reaction and a negative control reaction. The final libraries were assessed on an Agilent 4200 TapeStation D1000 ScreenTape, pooled by volume, and quantified by qPCR. Sequencing was performed on an Illumina NextSeq500 using a MidOutput 150-cycle cartridge, with 156 Read1 cycles, 15 Index1 cycles, and the kit custom primers. The pooled library was loaded at approximately 0.98 pM with about 20% PhiX control spiked in. The source study handled its data this way. Vendor-processed data were analyzed in R, with a clonotype defined as all T cells sharing the same CDR3 nucleotide sequence. For clone abundance analyses, frequencies were normalized to the 10,000 most abundant clones in each sample. Public T cell clones, which averaged fewer than five per sample, were removed prior to analysis. An abundance difference of at least 32-fold between compartments was the criterion for calling clonotypes tumor-enriched or baseline blood-enriched. A beta-binomial differential abundance model was used to identify clonotypes that expanded or contracted between blood time points. The Baroni-Urbani and Buser coefficient was used to measure tumor-blood repertoire similarity, and groups were compared with two-tailed Wilcoxon tests in R. The table comes from immuneACCESS by way of TCRdb, which keeps in-frame sequences with V and J called. Part of the clones is missing from these tables; in studies checked, under half for an unresolved V gene and the rest for unknown reasons. V and J calls and clone size are given by that table; D and trimming were obtained from the DNA. The sample yields roughly 140,000 clones; 87% were counted once. Approximately 13% of the sample rests with the top ten.

A word on this clone: The target of this receptor is not known. Base qualities were left out, and no much larger clone turns up one base away.

The sequence came from a woman between 45 and 60 years old with renal cell carcinoma. Material: blood, obtained from a patient whose treatment included radiotherapy and nephrectomy.

The nucleotides are TGTGCCAGCAGCTATGACAGGGGTCCCTACAATGAGCAGTTCTTC. Its translation is CASSYDRGPYNEQFF. The chain uses TRBV11-3 and TRBJ2-1, with TRBD1 identical over 8 junction bases. Reading the germline V gene gives CDR1 SGHNT and CDR2 YENEEA. V trim: 4 bases; J trim: 2 bases; unmatched bases: 4. The CDR3 has 15 amino acids, counting the end cysteine and phenylalanine. Just CDR3 DNA is preserved here, 45 bases in frame from base 1.